This record looks at one T cell receptor (beta chain) sequence and its context. Per the germline V gene, CDR1 is KGHDR and CDR2 is SFDVKD. V lost 3 bases and J 6 bases, leaving 7 bases between the germline ends. The CDR3 has 13 amino acids. TCRdb re-called the RT-PCR reads with MiXCR, one entry per CDR3 protein. The sample records 410,000 or so distinct CDR3 sequences, 15% to 20% being singletons. This specimen belongs to a study of patients and donors after allogeneic stem cell transplantation. The TCR comes from a human donor who was either an allogeneic HSCT recipient or a stem cell or donor lymphocyte infusion donor (not recorded which). It is not recorded whose cells these are; they may come from a transplant donor. The sequenced sample was blood, either unsorted or a sorted T cell fraction (not recorded which). The chain has TRBV24-1 and TRBJ2-2; tentatively, D is TRBD2 (5 bases). The CDR3 protein is CATSDLGAGELFF. DNA of the CDR3: TGTGCCACCAGTGATCTCGGGGCCGGGGAGCTGTTTTTT.